The 3 T cell receptor beta chains below were found in one sample sequenced in a study of T cells in narcolepsy. TCRdb's table, derived via immunoSEQ multiplex PCR, lists solely in-frame clones and lacks some. The sample lists roughly 34,000 clones; approximately 90% were seen once. The source material was CD45RA- memory CD4+ T cells from PBMCs. These TCRs come from a human donor with narcolepsy.

This chain links TRBV7-2 with TRBJ2-7; 11 positions agree with TRBD2. Trimming cost V 5 bases and J 5 bases; bases outside gene matches: 5. The germline CDR1 and CDR2 sequences are SGHTA and FQGNSA. This CDR3 is 14 amino acids long. This CDR3 reads CASSSTSGGHEQYF. DNA of the CDR3: TGTGCCAGCAGCAGTACTAGCGGGGGTCACGAGCAGTACTTC. Full variable domain (rest looked up from reference TRBV7-2 and TRBJ2-7): GAGVSQSPSNKVTEKGKDVELRCDPISGHTALYWYRQSLGQGLEFLIYFQGNSAPDKSGLPSDRFSAERTGGSVSTLTIQRTQQEDSAVYLCASSSTSGGHEQYFGPGTRLTVT.

The gene calls are TRBV2 and TRBJ2-5; unclear D gene. Germline V lookup: CDR1 SNHLY, CDR2 FYNNEI. Trimming pared 4 bases from V and 6 bases from J, leaving 18 bases between. The CDR3 covers 15 residues. CDR3 protein: CASSGRGEGLKTQYF. The DNA for the CDR3 is TGTGCCAGCAGTGGGAGAGGAGAAGGGTTGAAGACCCAGTACTTC.

This chain uses TRBV19 with TRBJ2-5; the D gene is possibly TRBD2 (6 bases). From germline, CDR1 is LNHDA and CDR2 SQIVND (reference sequence). The CDR3 has 14 amino acids. V lost 3 bases and J lost 0, with 8 bases in between. The CDR3 region is CASSIRTNQETQYF. The CDR3 coding sequence is TGTGCCAGTAGTATTAGGACTAACCAAGAGACCCAGTACTTC. The whole variable domain, remainder taken from reference TRBV19 and TRBJ2-5, is DGGITQSPKYLFRKEGQNVTLSCEQNLNHDAMYWYRQDPGQGLRLIYYSQIVNDFQKGDIAEGYSVSREKKESFPLTVTSAQKNPTAFYLCASSIRTNQETQYFGPGTRLLVL.